Described below is a single T cell receptor (beta chain) sequence and its context. Its antigen has not been determined. Base qualities are not at hand, and no much larger clone is one base apart. The sample originates from a study of blood T cell dynamics during melanoma immunotherapy (TCRdb year 2020). Describing the broader study: The patients had metastatic melanoma and were given first-line pembrolizumab or nivolumab plus ipilimumab as standard of care in the United Kingdom. The training cohort consisted of consecutive patients, while an additional independent group of patients from the same centre was pooled to form an external validation set. Peripheral T cell receptor repertoires of metastatic melanoma patients were profiled before and after one cycle of checkpoint inhibitor therapy to find early correlates of response. Broad study findings and their caveats: Unlike progressors, patients who went on to achieve disease control showed a bifurcated reorganization of the PBMC repertoire at W3, with either increased clonality or increased diversity. The relatively small sample size was acknowledged as a potential limitation on generalization of the results. The study could not determine whether the T cell clones driving repertoire changes were melanoma-specific or reflected general immune activation.

A fixed 350 ng of DNA was loaded for every bulk PBMC sample. The immunoSEQ TCRb Assay kit was used according to manufacturer instructions to amplify TCR beta CDR3 sequences from genomic DNA. The KAPA Library Quantification Kit for Illumina platforms was used to quantify pooled libraries by qPCR. Pooled libraries were sequenced on an Illumina NextSeq 500, clustered at roughly 0.55-1.1 pM. Turning to the authors' computational methods: TCR data were analyzed using immunoSEQ ANALYZER and the R LymphoSeq package. A rearrangement efficiency score was calculated as productive divided by the sum of productive and non-productive CDR3 sequences. Clonality was measured with the Gini coefficient and diversity with the Renyi index at alpha=1, compared pairwise between timepoints within each patient. Clonal relatedness, based on an edit distance of 3, and repertoire similarity, based on the Bhattacharyya coefficient, were both computed in LymphoSeq. To classify response, a linear discriminant analysis based on week-3 changes in clonality and diversity was built using the R MASS and caret packages. This immuneACCESS table, as held by TCRdb, lists in-frame sequences with V and J called but not all clones. Of the missing ones, under half trace to an unresolved V gene in checked studies; the others have no known cause. V and J calls and clone size follow that table, whereas D and trimming were derived from the DNA. The sample has approximately 17,000 clones on record, roughly 90% of them singletons. 1.8% of the sample goes to the ten largest clones.

Sample time point, as interpreted from the label and publication: pre-treatment baseline. Blood samples were taken at two points: before treatment (T0) and at week 3 (W3), which came after the first cycle of checkpoint blockade. Except for two patients with rapid clinical progression, response was assessed 12 weeks after the first infusion by RECIST 1.1; disease control meant complete response, partial response or stable disease. Any patient who had received prior systemic cancer treatment, was on concomitant immunosuppressant therapy or had synchronous other active malignancies was excluded. Bulk PBMC and plasma cell-free DNA were both sequenced for TCR beta so that circulating cells and T cell turnover could be tracked. PBMC were isolated from blood with Lymphoprep and SepMate tubes, followed by red cell lysis. DNA from PBMC and sorted T cell subsets was extracted with QIAamp DNA Blood Mini kits.

This specimen was blood, taken from a patient treated with checkpoint blockade. The clonotype was recovered from a human donor with melanoma.

The sequence in DNA is TGTGCCAGCAGCCAGGACAGGGGGCGGTGGGAGCAGTACTTC. Its coded protein is CASSQDRGRWEQYF. The chain is encoded by TRBV5-4 joined to TRBJ2-7, with 11 central nucleotides matching TRBD1. The germline V gene encodes CDR1 SGHNT and CDR2 YYREEE (reference sequence). The germline V and J ends show losses of 4 bases and 7 bases respectively, and no gene match explains 7 bases of the junction. Including the terminal cysteine and phenylalanine, the CDR3 comprises 14 residues. Solely the CDR3 DNA is kept, with 42 bases framed from the first base.